The 11 T cell receptor beta chains below were found in one sample sequenced in a study of T cells in Graves' hyperthyroidism and ophthalmopathy (dated by TCRdb to about 2019). The library was built by means of multiplex PCR. These reads were obtained on an Illumina HiSeq 2000. Amplification of TCR beta CDR3 regions was carried out from RNA transcripts. For the first round of RT-PCR on the TCR CDR3, the HTBI primer set was used together with the Qiagen OneStep RT-PCR kit. The public reads were reprocessed in TCRdb via fastp at Q25 and MiXCR, keeping in-frame beta chains. Records with the same CDR3 protein are collapsed into one entry carrying the most frequent genes and DNA. The sample table contains approximately 370,000 distinct CDR3 sequences; only one count was recorded for 15% of them. The ten biggest clones cover over 25% of the sample. The sample was blood. The receptors shown here come from a woman in her 30s with Graves' hyperthyroidism.

This clonotype has a count of ten or more. The chain is built from TRBV28 and TRBJ2-3, with 11 bases that match TRBD2. V was pared by 6 bases and J by 9 bases, with 11 bases of the junction left unmatched. The CDR3 length is 15 residues. Germline assignment: CDR1 MDHEN and CDR2 SYDVKM. The CDR3 loop is CASSKPGLADPTQYF. DNA of the CDR3: TGTGCCAGCAGCAAACCGGGACTAGCGGACCCCACGCAGTATTTT.

This clonotype was observed many times. This chain joins TRBV30 and TRBJ2-7; D remains unclear. The V end lost 3 bases, the J end lost 5 bases, and 14 bases lay between the germline ends. This CDR3 contains 13 residues. Germline values: CDR1 GTSNPN, CDR2 SVGIG (reference sequence). For the CDR3, the DNA is TGTGCCTGGAGCGAGTTGAAGGGCCACGAGCAGTACTTC. Amino acids: CAWSELKGHEQYF.

Comments on this clonotype: Its ends do not fully match the called genes, so a read error is possible. CDR3 sequence: CASSFPLYSPHQPQHF. The DNA for the CDR3 is TGTGCTAGCAGCTTCCCCCTCTACTCACCTCATCAGCCCCAGCATTTT. The chain recombines TRBV7-7 with TRBJ1-5; D gene uncertain. CDR3 length: 16 amino acids. Germline values: CDR1 SSHAT, CDR2 FNYEAQ (reference sequence).

Points on this clonotype: Being one base from a much bigger clone, this may be a read error. The rearrangement joins TRBV28 to TRBJ1-1; no clear D gene. Trimming removed 11 bases from V and 3 bases from J, with 22 bases in between. Germline V gene sequence: CDR1 MDHEN, CDR2 SYDVKM. CDR3 size: 15 residues. Here the CDR3 reads CAGTHSGVGDTEAFF. In nucleotides, the CDR3 is TGTGCCGGCACCCATTCCGGGGTCGGCGACACTGAAGCTTTCTTT. The whole variable domain, filled in from reference TRBV28 and TRBJ1-1, reads DVKVTQSSRYLVKRTGEKVFLECVQDMDHENMFWYRQDPGLGLRLIYFSYDVKMKEKGDIPEGYSVSREKKERFSLILESASTNQTSMYLCAGTHSGVGDTEAFFGQGTRLTVV.

This clonotype was found a few times. CDR3 nucleotide sequence: TGTGCCAGCAGCCAAGAAGGCCAAACCCTCGTTAACTATGGCTACACCTTC. The encoded protein is CASSQEGQTLVNYGYTF. The chain joins TRBV4-2 to TRBJ1-2; D is ambiguous. V was cut by 0 bases and J by 1 base, with 15 bases left in between. The CDR3 totals 17 residues. CDR1 is LGHNA, CDR2 YNFKEQ, per germline.

This clonotype was observed a handful of times. The chain uses TRBV7-3 and TRBJ2-2; tentatively, D is TRBD2 (5 bases). Germline V gene data show CDR1 as SGHTA and CDR2 as FQGTGA. The length of the CDR3 is 15 residues. Trimming stripped 4 bases from V and 5 bases from J, with 14 bases between. Here the CDR3 reads CASSSGLGITGELFF. CDR3 DNA: TGTGCCAGCAGCTCCGGACTGGGGATAACCGGGGAGCTGTTTTTT. The full variable domain, with the rest looked up from reference TRBV7-3 and TRBJ2-2, is GAGVSQTPSNKVTEKGKYVELRCDPISGHTALYWYRQSLGQGPEFLIYFQGTGAADDSGLPNDRFFAVRPEGSVSTLKIQRTERGDSAVYLCASSSGLGITGELFFGEGSRLTVL.

A remark on this clonotype: With a much larger clone just one base away, this may be a read error. The rearrangement joins TRBV18 to TRBJ1-2, with no clear D. This CDR3 has 14 amino acids. Per germline, CDR1 KGHSH and CDR2 LQKENI. CDR3 region: CASPPGRSTNGYTF. DNA of the CDR3: TGTGCCAGCCCACCGGGGAGGTCCACTAATGGCTACACCTTC.

The chain combines TRBV7-6 with TRBJ1-1; TRBD1 is a possible D gene (6 bases). V was clipped by 6 bases and J by 5 bases, with 13 bases between them. This CDR3 is 13 amino acids long. Germline V gene sequence: CDR1 SGHVS, CDR2 FNYEAQ. In nucleotides, the CDR3 is TGTGCCAGCAGTTCCAGGGGAAGAACTGAAGCTTTCTTT. Translated, it gives CASSSRGRTEAFF.

The genes are TRBV30 and TRBJ2-3; 7 bases match TRBD2. This CDR3 is built from 13 residues. V shed 8 bases and J 4 bases; nucleotides not matched to a gene: 9. Germline V CDR1 and CDR2: GTSNPN, SVGIG (reference sequence). CDR3 protein: CARGGGRPDTQYF. CDR3 nucleotide sequence: TGTGCCCGCGGCGGGGGACGACCAGATACGCAGTATTTT.

Regarding this clonotype: A junction boundary mismatches the germline segment, possibly from a read error. The rearrangement joins TRBV7-3 to TRBJ2-3; weak D call: TRBD1 (5 bases). Germline V gene data show CDR1 as SGHTA and CDR2 as FQGTGA. This CDR3 contains 15 residues. CDR3 amino acids: CASSRQGQSTDTQNF. Here the CDR3 DNA reads TGTGCCAGCAGCCGGCAGGGCCAAAGCACAGATACGCAGAATTTT.

This clonotype was recorded a few times. The chain uses TRBV9 and TRBJ2-7; 8 bases agree with TRBD2. This CDR3 has 15 amino acids. Trimming cost V 2 bases and J 3 bases; bases outside gene matches: 7. Germline lookup yields CDR1 SGDLS and CDR2 YYNGEE. The CDR3 DNA reads TGTGCCAGCAGCGTGTTGGGGACTAGTGACTACGAGCAGTACTTC. Translating it yields CASSVLGTSDYEQYF.